The clone carrying this T cell receptor (beta chain) was seen only a few times. Its antigen is as yet unknown. Researchers amplified the TCR beta CDR3 regions from RNA transcripts. HTBI primers drove first-round RT-PCR of the TCR CDR3. TCRdb analysed the multiplex PCR reads with MiXCR anew, one entry per CDR3 protein. The data hold fewer than 650,000 distinct CDR3 sequences, with more than 13% observed a single time. Diagnoses were established using clinical symptoms, serum thyroxine and TRAb, thyroid ultrasound and orbital computed tomography. 10 ml fresh peripheral blood yielded the PBMCs. The CDR3 is made up of 15 amino acids. The V end was cut by 7 bases, the J end by 0 bases, with 14 bases between. Looked up from germline, CDR1 is MNHNS and CDR2 is SASEGT. This sample stems from a study of T cells in Graves' hyperthyroidism and ophthalmopathy. Whole-study results and caveats: The model made its ophthalmopathy prediction, and onset followed a median roughly six months later. Most expanded thyroid clonotypes above 0.001 also appeared in blood.

The J gene is TRBJ2-3, the V gene TRBV6-1, with TRBD2 as a possible D gene (6 bases). The sequenced sample consisted of blood. The clonotype was recovered from a young woman with Graves' ophthalmopathy. CDR3 amino acids: CASTKPGLSTDTQYF. The CDR3 DNA follows: TGTGCCAGCACCAAACCGGGACTTAGCACAGATACGCAGTATTTT.